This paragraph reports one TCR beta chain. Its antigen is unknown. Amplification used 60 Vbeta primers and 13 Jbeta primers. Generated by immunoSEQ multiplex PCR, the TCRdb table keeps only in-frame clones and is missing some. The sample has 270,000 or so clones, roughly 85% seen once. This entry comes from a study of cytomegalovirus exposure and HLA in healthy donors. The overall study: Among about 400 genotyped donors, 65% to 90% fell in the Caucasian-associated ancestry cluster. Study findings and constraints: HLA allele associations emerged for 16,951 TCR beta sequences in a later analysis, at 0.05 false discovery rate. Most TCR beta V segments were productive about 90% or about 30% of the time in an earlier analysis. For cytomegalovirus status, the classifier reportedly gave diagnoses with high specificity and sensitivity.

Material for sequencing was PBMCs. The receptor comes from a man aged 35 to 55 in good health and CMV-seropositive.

CDR3 amino acids: CASSLSRTSAVYNEQFF. The CDR3 nucleotides are TGTGCCAGCAGTTTATCGAGAACTAGCGCAGTCTACAATGAGCAGTTCTTC. The chain is built from TRBV27 and TRBJ2-1, with TRBD2 matching 7 bases. V gave up 0 bases and J gave up 3 bases; unmatched junction bases: 8. The germline CDR1 and CDR2 sequences are MNHEY and SMNVEV (reference sequence). CDR3 length equals 17 residues.